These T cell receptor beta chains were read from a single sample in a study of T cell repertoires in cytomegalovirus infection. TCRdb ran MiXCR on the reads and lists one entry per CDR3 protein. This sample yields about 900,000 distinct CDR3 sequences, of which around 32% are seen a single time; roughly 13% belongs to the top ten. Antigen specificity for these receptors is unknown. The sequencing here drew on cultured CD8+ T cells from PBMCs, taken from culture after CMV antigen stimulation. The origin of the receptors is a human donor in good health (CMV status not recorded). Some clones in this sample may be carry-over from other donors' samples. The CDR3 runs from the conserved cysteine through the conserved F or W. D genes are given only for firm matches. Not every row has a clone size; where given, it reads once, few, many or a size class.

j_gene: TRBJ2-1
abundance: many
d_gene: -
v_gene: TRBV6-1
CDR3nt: TGTGCCAGCAGTCCCTTGCAGGGATACAATGAGCAGTTCTTC
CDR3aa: CASSPLQGYNEQFF

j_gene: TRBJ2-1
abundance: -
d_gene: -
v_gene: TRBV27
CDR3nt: TGTGCCACTCAACGACCGGGACGACAGCAGTTCTTC
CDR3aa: CATQRPGRQQFF

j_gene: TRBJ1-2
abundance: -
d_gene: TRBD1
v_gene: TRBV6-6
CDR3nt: TGTGCCAGCAGTCCAAGGACAGGGCTGGCCTATGGCTACACCTTC
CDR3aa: CASSPRTGLAYGYTF

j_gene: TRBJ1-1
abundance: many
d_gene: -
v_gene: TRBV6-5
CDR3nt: TGTGCCAGCAGTTACAAACCCACAGGGATGAACACTGAAGCTTTCTTT
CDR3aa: CASSYKPTGMNTEAFF

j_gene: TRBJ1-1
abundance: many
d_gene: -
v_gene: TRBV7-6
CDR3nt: TGTGCCAGCAGCCCCCGCGCGGGGGCCAACACTGAAGCTTTCTTT
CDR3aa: CASSPRAGANTEAFF

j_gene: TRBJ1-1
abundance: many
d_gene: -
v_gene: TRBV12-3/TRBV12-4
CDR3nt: TGTGCCAGCAGAAACACCCTGGAGAACACTGAAGCTTTCTTT
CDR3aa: CASRNTLENTEAFF

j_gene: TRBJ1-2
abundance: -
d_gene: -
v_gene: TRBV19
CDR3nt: TGTGCCAGTAGTCTATTCCCCCGCAGGGAAACTAACTATGGCTACACCTTC
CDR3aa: CASSLFPRRETNYGYTF

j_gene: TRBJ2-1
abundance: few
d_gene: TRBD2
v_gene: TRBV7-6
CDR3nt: TGTGCCAGCAGCTTAGCAGTATCCCTAGCGGGGGGGCCCAATGAGCAGTTCTTC
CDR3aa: CASSLAVSLAGGPNEQFF

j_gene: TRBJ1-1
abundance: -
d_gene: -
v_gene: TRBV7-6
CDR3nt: TGTGCCAGCAGCTTATTAGAAGGGGCTTGGAACACTGAAGCTTTCTTT
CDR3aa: CASSLLEGAWNTEAFF

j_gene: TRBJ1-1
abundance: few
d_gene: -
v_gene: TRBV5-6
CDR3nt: TGTGCCAGCAGCTTGGCGGTCAGCATGAACACTGAAGCTTTCTTT
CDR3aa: CASSLAVSMNTEAFF

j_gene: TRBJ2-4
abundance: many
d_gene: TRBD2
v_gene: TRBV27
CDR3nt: TGTGCCAGCAGTTTATACCAGCCGGGGGGGGCCAAAAACATTCAGTACTTC
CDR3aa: CASSLYQPGGAKNIQYF

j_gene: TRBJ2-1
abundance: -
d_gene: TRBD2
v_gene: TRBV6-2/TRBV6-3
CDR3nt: TGTGCCAGCAGTTTTAGCGGGGTGGCTTACAATGAGCAGTTCTTC
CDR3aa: CASSFSGVAYNEQFF

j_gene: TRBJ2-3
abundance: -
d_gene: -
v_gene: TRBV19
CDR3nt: TGTGCCAGGGAAGGGAACTGGATCACAGATACGCAGTATTTT
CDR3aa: CAREGNWITDTQYF

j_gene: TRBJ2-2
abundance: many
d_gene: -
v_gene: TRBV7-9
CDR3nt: TGTGCCAGCAGCTTCAAATTTACCGGGGAGCTGTTTTTT
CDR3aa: CASSFKFTGELFF

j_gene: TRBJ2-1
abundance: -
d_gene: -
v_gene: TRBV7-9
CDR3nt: TGTGCCAGCAGCCCAAGACGCAAGGGCTCCTACAATGAGCAGTTCTTC
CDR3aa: CASSPRRKGSYNEQFF

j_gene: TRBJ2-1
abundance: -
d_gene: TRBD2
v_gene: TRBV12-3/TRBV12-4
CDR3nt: TGTGCCAGCAGTATTCCGTCTAGCGGGCCCGGGGGGCAGTTCTTC
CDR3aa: CASSIPSSGPGGQFF

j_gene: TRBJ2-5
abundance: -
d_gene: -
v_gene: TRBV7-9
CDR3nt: TGTGCCAGCAGCTTAGATTTCGGACCTTCGGAGACCCAGTACTTC
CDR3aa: CASSLDFGPSETQYF

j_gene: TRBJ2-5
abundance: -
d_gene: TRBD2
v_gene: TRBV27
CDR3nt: TGTGCCAGCAGTCAGCGGGGGCGCCTCCAAGAGACCCAGTACTTC
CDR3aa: CASSQRGRLQETQYF

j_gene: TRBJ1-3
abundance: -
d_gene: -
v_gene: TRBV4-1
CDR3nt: TGCGCCAGCAGCCAAGCTTCAGGGGCAAGTGGAAACACCATATATTTT
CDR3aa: CASSQASGASGNTIYF